These T cell receptor beta chains were read from a single sample in a study of T cell changes during pregnancy in multiple sclerosis. Data came from immunoSEQ multiplex PCR; TCRdb stores just in-frame clones and leaves some out. Of 15,000 to 20,000 clones in the sample, around 86% were seen once. The starting material was CD8+ T cells from peripheral blood mononuclear cells, obtained in the third trimester of pregnancy. These receptors originate from a female donor in good health, enrolled as a control in a pregnancy study. Both conserved end residues are part of each CDR3. A D gene is named only where the DNA matches it firmly. Only part of the rows carry a size: once, few, many, or a class if the clone is expanded.

D gene,clone size,V gene,J gene,CDR3 DNA,CDR3 protein
.,.,TRBV28,TRBJ1-2,TGTGCCAGCACCCCTCGGGGGAACTACCTCTATGGCTACACCTTC,CASTPRGNYLYGYTF
TRBD1,.,TRBV27,TRBJ1-4,TGTGCCAGCAGCAGGACAGGATCGAATGAAAAACTGTTTTTT,CASSRTGSNEKLFF
TRBD1,.,TRBV19,TRBJ2-7,TGTGCCACCAGACCCCGGGACAGGGCTTACGAGCAGTACTTC,CATRPRDRAYEQYF
.,.,TRBV11-2,TRBJ1-6,TGTGCCAGCAGCTTAGCAGGGGATAATTCACCCCTCCACTTT,CASSLAGDNSPLHF
.,.,TRBV12-5,TRBJ1-1,TGTGCTAGTGGGAGGGGAGGTTTCTCTGAAGCTTTCTTT,CASGRGGFSEAFF
TRBD2,.,TRBV4-1,TRBJ2-1,TGCGCCAGCAGCCAGTACAGCGGGGGCAGATACAATGAGCAGTTCTTC,CASSQYSGGRYNEQFF
.,.,TRBV11-2,TRBJ1-3,TGTGCCAGCAGCCAACCGGGTCAGGGAAACACCATATATTTT,CASSQPGQGNTIYF
TRBD2,.,TRBV4-3,TRBJ2-7,TGCGCCAGCAGCCAAGATCAGGGGACTAGCTACGAGCAGTACTTC,CASSQDQGTSYEQYF
TRBD1,once,TRBV7-3,TRBJ2-2,TGTGCCAGCAGCACGTCAGGGGGCCCCGGGGAGCTGTTTTTT,CASSTSGGPGELFF
.,.,TRBV29-1,TRBJ2-1,TGCAGCGCTAGACCCTTTTTTAATGAGCAGTTCTTC,CSARPFFNEQFF
.,few,TRBV30,TRBJ1-2,TGTGCCTGGAGTGTAGGGGTTAACTATGGCTACACCTTC,CAWSVGVNYGYTF
TRBD1,medium-sized,TRBV4-3,TRBJ1-2,TGCGCCAGCAGCCAAGTGAACAGGGGAGGTGGCTACACCTTC,CASSQVNRGGGYTF
TRBD1,.,TRBV6-1,TRBJ1-2,TGTGCCAGCAGGGGACAGGACGACTTACCTTATGGCTACACCTTC,CASRGQDDLPYGYTF
.,.,TRBV7-2,TRBJ1-1,TGTGCCAGCAGCTTAGGAAGTTGGGGCGCAGACACTGAAGCTTTCTTT,CASSLGSWGADTEAFF
.,.,TRBV4-3,TRBJ1-1,TGCGCCAGCAGCCAAGGGACAGTGAACACTGAAGCTTTCTTT,CASSQGTVNTEAFF